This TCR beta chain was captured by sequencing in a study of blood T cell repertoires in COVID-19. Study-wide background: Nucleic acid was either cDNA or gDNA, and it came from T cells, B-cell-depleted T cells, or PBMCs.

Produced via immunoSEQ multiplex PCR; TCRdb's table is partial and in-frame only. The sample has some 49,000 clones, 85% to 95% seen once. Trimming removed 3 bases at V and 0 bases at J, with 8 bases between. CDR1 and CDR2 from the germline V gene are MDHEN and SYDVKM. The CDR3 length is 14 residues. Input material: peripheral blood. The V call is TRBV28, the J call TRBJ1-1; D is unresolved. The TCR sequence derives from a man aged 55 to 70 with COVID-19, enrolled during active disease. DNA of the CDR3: TGTGCCAGCAGTTTCACCACTTTGAACACTGAAGCTTTCTTT. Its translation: CASSFTTLNTEAFF.